The next 27 T cell receptor beta chains were all read from a single sample in a study of cytomegalovirus exposure and HLA in healthy donors. Use of 60 Vbeta and 13 Jbeta primers characterized the PCR. Data came from immunoSEQ multiplex PCR; TCRdb stores just in-frame clones and leaves some out. The data show around 150,000 clones, about 70% seen once. Sample: PBMCs. The receptor set was obtained from a woman in her forties in good health and CMV-seropositive.

V is TRBV14 and J is TRBJ2-3; TRBD2 agrees at 14 bases. The CDR3 sequence is 15 residues long. Losses at the gene ends were 4 bases for V and 4 bases for J; bases not matched to a gene: 1. Germline loops: CDR1 SGHDN, CDR2 FVKESK. Here the CDR3 DNA reads TGTGCCAGCAGCCGGACTAGCGGGAGGCCAGATACGCAGTATTTT. Translation gives CASSRTSGRPDTQYF.

Details on this clone: One junction end does not reproduce the germline sequence, and a read error may be involved. This chain links TRBV4-3 with TRBJ1-5, with no clear D. Germline V gene sequence: CDR1 LGHNA, CDR2 YSLEER. The CDR3 has 15 residues. CDR3 region: CASSQDLGEGQPQNF. In nucleotides, the CDR3 is TGCGCCAGCAGCCAAGATTTGGGAGAAGGGCAGCCCCAGAATTTT.

This clone was observed a handful of times. The genes are TRBV7-3 and TRBJ1-1; 12 bases align to TRBD1. Germline values: CDR1 SGHTA, CDR2 FQGTGA. CDR3 length equals 16 residues. V lost 6 bases to trimming and J lost 4 bases; unmatched junction nucleotides: 9. The CDR3 loop reads CASRAGTGGAGTEAFF. The CDR3 nucleotides are TGTGCCAGCAGGGCCGGGACAGGGGGCGCGGGCACTGAAGCTTTCTTT. The entire variable domain, with the rest obtained from reference TRBV7-3 and TRBJ1-1, is as follows: GAGVSQTPSNKVTEKGKYVELRCDPISGHTALYWYRQSLGQGPEFLIYFQGTGAADDSGLPNDRFFAVRPEGSVSTLKIQRTERGDSAVYLCASRAGTGGAGTEAFFGQGTRLTVV.

As concerns this clone: The junction departs from germline at one end; a sequencing error may be responsible. CDR3 in DNA: TGTGCCAGCAGCCCCGGGACAGACAATCAGCCCCAGAATTTT. Its protein is CASSPGTDNQPQNF. The V gene is TRBV7-9, the J gene TRBJ1-5; 7 bases map to TRBD1. CDR1 is SEHNR, CDR2 FQNEAQ, per germline (reference sequence). There are 14 residues in the CDR3.

V gene TRBV19 combines with J gene TRBJ1-1, with 7 bases fitting TRBD1. The CDR3 has 13 residues. V dropped 4 bases and J dropped 5; count of bases not matched to a gene: 4. In germline, CDR1 is LNHDA, CDR2 SQIVND (reference sequence). The CDR3 DNA reads TGTGCCAGTAGTAGCAGGGGGTATACTGAAGCTTTCTTT. It encodes CASSSRGYTEAFF.

The gene calls are TRBV4-3 and TRBJ2-7, with D perhaps matching TRBD1 (5 bases). Germline V lookup: CDR1 LGHNA, CDR2 YSLEER. The V and J ends lost 3 bases and 4 bases respectively, with 16 bases between them. CDR3 size: 15 residues. CDR3 coding DNA: TGCGCCAGCAGCCAGGACCCAGGGTCAGTTTACGAGCAGTACTTC. Translated: CASSQDPGSVYEQYF.

The CDR3 reads CASSWLGLSTTDTQYF. CDR3 in DNA: TGCGCCAGCAGTTGGCTCGGACTTTCCACCACAGATACGCAGTATTTT. V gene TRBV5-1 combines with J gene TRBJ2-3, with a possible D match to TRBD2 (5 bases). The CDR3 length is 16 residues. Trimming cost V 5 bases and J 2 bases, with 18 bases left between them. Per germline, CDR1 SGHRS and CDR2 YFSETQ. The whole variable domain, remainder taken from reference TRBV5-1 and TRBJ2-3, is KAGVTQTPRYLIKTRGQQVTLSCSPISGHRSVSWYQQTPGQGLQFLFEYFSETQRNKGNFPGRFSGRQFSNSRSEMNVSTLELGDSALYLCASSWLGLSTTDTQYFGPGTRLTVL.

The chain couples TRBV6-1 to TRBJ2-3, with TRBD1 identical over 8 bases. The length of the CDR3 is 15 residues. Germline CDR1 is MNHNS and CDR2 is SASEGT. The junction had 6 bases not matched to a gene; V was cut back by 6 bases and J by 1 base. The DNA of the CDR3 is TGTGCCAGCAGGTACAGGGGGGTAGGCACAGATACGCAGTATTTT. It codes for CASRYRGVGTDTQYF.

The chain uses TRBV7-2 and TRBJ1-1; D is perhaps TRBD1 (6 bases). Trimming cost V 0 bases and J 7 bases, with 18 bases left between them. Germline CDR1 reads SGHTA; CDR2 reads FQGNSA. This CDR3 has 16 amino acids. Here the CDR3 reads CASSLAGAARGGEAFF. CDR3 in DNA: TGTGCCAGCAGCTTAGCGGGGGCGGCGAGAGGGGGTGAAGCTTTCTTT.

This chain joins TRBV29-1 and TRBJ1-1; D is possibly TRBD1 (5 bases). CDR1 SQVTM and CDR2 ANQGSEA come from the germline V gene. The CDR3 consists of 12 residues. Trimming removed 7 bases at V and 5 bases at J, with 14 bases between. CDR3 amino acids: CSGRDGGTEAFF. CDR3 nucleotide sequence: TGCAGCGGGCGGGATGGGGGTACTGAAGCTTTCTTT.

V usage is TRBV7-6 and J usage is TRBJ2-5; 8 bases are shared with TRBD1. CDR1 is SGHVS and CDR2 is FNYEAQ in the germline V gene. V lost 4 bases and J lost 4; bases outside the gene matches: 2. The CDR3 totals 13 residues. CDR3 in DNA: TGTGCCAGCAGCTCAGGGGGCGGAGAGACCCAGTACTTC. Translation gives CASSSGGGETQYF.

V gene TRBV9 combines with J gene TRBJ1-4; D might be TRBD1 (5 bases). Germline CDR1 SGDLS, CDR2 YYNGEE. The CDR3 has 15 residues. V was pared by 0 bases and J by 6 bases, with 12 bases between. For the CDR3, the DNA is TGTGCCAGCAGCGTAGGACCACGGGGGGATGAAAAACTGTTTTTT. Translation gives CASSVGPRGDEKLFF. Full variable domain (outside the CDR3, taken from reference TRBV9 and TRBJ1-4): DSGVTQTPKHLITATGQRVTLRCSPRSGDLSVYWYQQSLDQGLQFLIQYYNGEERAKGNILERFSAQQFPDLHSELNLSSLELGDSALYFCASSVGPRGDEKLFFGSGTQLSVL.

The rearrangement joins TRBV6-4 to TRBJ1-5; the match to TRBD1 covers 7 bases. The CDR3 extends over 15 amino acids. The J segment lost 4 bases and the V segment lost 0 bases, leaving 3 bases of the junction unmatched. Germline assignment: CDR1 MRHNA and CDR2 SNTAGT. CDR3 in amino acids: CASSDSATGNQPQHF. The CDR3 nucleotides are TGTGCCAGCAGTGACTCGGCGACAGGGAATCAGCCCCAGCATTTT.

CDR3 protein: CASAGGFQTSYNEQFF. CDR3 coding DNA: TGTGCCAGCGCCGGGGGGTTCCAAACCTCCTACAATGAGCAGTTCTTC. V and J are TRBV7-9 and TRBJ2-1; TRBD2 matches 7 bases. CDR1 and CDR2 from the germline V gene are SEHNR and FQNEAQ (reference sequence). The ends lost 8 bases at V and 0 bases at J; junction bases unmatched: 10. The CDR3 totals 16 residues.

The rearrangement uses TRBV7-2 and TRBJ2-7; perhaps TRBD1 as D (6 bases). The germline gives CDR1 SGHTA, CDR2 FQGNSA. V lost 4 bases to trimming and J lost 6 bases, with 13 bases between them. The CDR3 spans 13 residues. This CDR3 reads CASSSRDKSEQYF. As DNA, the CDR3 is TGTGCCAGCAGCTCCCGGGACAAATCCGAGCAGTACTTC.

The chain joins TRBV7-2 to TRBJ2-5; D may be TRBD2 (5 bases). The length of the CDR3 is 16 residues. Germline loops: CDR1 SGHTA, CDR2 FQGNSA. V lost 0 bases, J lost 1 base, and 12 bases lay in between. Here the CDR3 DNA reads TGTGCCAGCAGCTTAGCGGAAAGCGGATTCCAAGAGACCCAGTACTTC. This encodes CASSLAESGFQETQYF.

The genes are TRBV5-4 and TRBJ2-3; the match to TRBD1 covers 11 bases. Germline V gene data show CDR1 as SGHNT and CDR2 as YYREEE (reference sequence). This CDR3 comprises 15 residues. Losses at the gene ends were 4 bases for V and 3 bases for J; bases not matched to a gene: 4. CDR3 loop: CASSPGTGGTDTQYF. The CDR3, as DNA: TGTGCCAGCAGCCCGGGGACAGGGGGAACAGATACGCAGTATTTT.

The chain uses TRBV29-1 and TRBJ2-3, with 7 bases fitting TRBD2. Per germline, CDR1 SQVTM and CDR2 ANQGSEA. After removal of 7 bases from V and 1 base from J, the junction contained 2 bases not matched to a gene. This CDR3 comprises 12 residues. CDR3: CSGRGGTDTQYF. DNA for the CDR3: TGCAGCGGCCGGGGGGGCACAGATACGCAGTATTTT.

J is TRBJ2-3 and V is TRBV9, with a possible D match to TRBD2 (6 bases). CDR1 SGDLS and CDR2 YYNGEE come from the germline V gene. Trimming removed 0 bases from V and 2 bases from J, with 10 bases in between. The CDR3 extends over 15 amino acids. For the CDR3, the DNA is TGTGCCAGCAGCGTAGCGGGGGAAATCACAGATACGCAGTATTTT. Residues: CASSVAGEITDTQYF.

The sample holds a few counts of this clone. This chain uses TRBV5-6 with TRBJ2-7; D unclear. The ends were cut back, 1 base at V and 2 bases at J, with 13 bases in the middle. Germline values: CDR1 SGHDT, CDR2 YYEEEE. This CDR3 comprises 15 residues. Here the CDR3 reads CASSLSASVTYEQYF. CDR3 coding DNA: TGTGCCAGCAGCTTGAGCGCCAGTGTCACCTACGAGCAGTACTTC. The variable domain in full, completed from reference TRBV5-6 and TRBJ2-7, reads DAGVTQSPTHLIKTRGQQVTLRCSPKSGHDTVSWYQQALGQGPQFIFQYYEEEERQRGNFPDRFSGHQFPNYSSELNVNALLLGDSALYLCASSLSASVTYEQYFGPGTRLTVT.

The chain uses TRBV15 and TRBJ1-1, with D perhaps TRBD1 (6 bases). The CDR3 is made up of 14 amino acids. CDR1 and CDR2 from the germline V gene are LNHNV and YYDKDF (reference sequence). V gave up 2 bases and J gave up 4 bases, with 11 bases separating them. CDR3 in amino acids: CATSRNREGTEAFF. The CDR3 DNA follows: TGTGCCACCAGCAGAAACAGGGAGGGCACTGAAGCTTTCTTT.

The chain combines TRBV7-9 with TRBJ2-7; TRBD1 is a possible D gene (6 bases). Trimming removed 4 bases at V and 3 bases at J, with 13 bases between. Looked up from germline, CDR1 is SEHNR and CDR2 is FQNEAQ (reference sequence). CDR3 length: 14 amino acids. CDR3 protein: CASSYRDNHYEQYF. The CDR3 bases are TGTGCCAGCAGCTACCGGGACAACCACTACGAGCAGTACTTC.

The V and J genes are TRBV28 and TRBJ1-2; D possibly corresponds to TRBD1 (6 bases). V was shortened by 2 bases and J by 9 bases, with 13 bases between the two germline ends. CDR3 size: 13 residues. In germline, CDR1 is MDHEN, CDR2 SYDVKM. In nucleotides, the CDR3 is TGTGCCAGCAGTTTACAGCAGGGGAAAAGCTACACCTTC. Residues: CASSLQQGKSYTF.

The CDR3 sequence is CASSPLRQANYGYTF. Here the CDR3 DNA reads TGTGCCAGCAGCCCTCTGCGTCAGGCTAACTATGGCTACACCTTC. This chain joins TRBV7-9 and TRBJ1-2; D gene uncertain. Germline V gives CDR1 SEHNR, CDR2 FQNEAQ (reference sequence). CDR3 length equals 15 residues. V was clipped by 5 bases and J by 0 bases, with 13 bases between them.

The chain is built from TRBV2 and TRBJ1-1; tentative D call: TRBD1 (6 bases). The CDR3 totals 13 residues. Germline V CDR1 and CDR2: SNHLY, FYNNEI. The ends were cut back, 5 bases at V and 1 base at J, with 8 bases in the middle. The CDR3 loop reads CASSRGQNTEAFF. CDR3 in DNA: TGTGCCAGCAGTCGGGGACAGAACACTGAAGCTTTCTTT. The full variable domain, completed using reference TRBV2 and TRBJ1-1, is EPEVTQTPSHQVTQMGQEVILRCVPISNHLYFYWYRQILGQKVEFLVSFYNNEISEKSEIFDDQFSVERPDGSNFTLKIRSTKLEDSAMYFCASSRGQNTEAFFGQGTRLTVV.

This chain uses TRBV9 with TRBJ2-5; weak D call: TRBD1 (5 bases). Per germline, CDR1 SGDLS and CDR2 YYNGEE. The CDR3 length is 15 residues. V lost 4 bases and J 1 base, leaving 14 bases between the germline ends. As DNA, the CDR3 is TGTGCCAGCAGCTCCACATGGACATTCCAAGAGACCCAGTACTTC. Translating gives CASSSTWTFQETQYF. Using reference TRBV9 and TRBJ2-5 for the parts outside the CDR3, the full variable domain is DSGVTQTPKHLITATGQRVTLRCSPRSGDLSVYWYQQSLDQGLQFLIQYYNGEERAKGNILERFSAQQFPDLHSELNLSSLELGDSALYFCASSSTWTFQETQYFGPGTRLLVL.

The V call is TRBV10-3, the J call TRBJ2-3; 12 positions match TRBD2. Per germline, CDR1 ENHRY and CDR2 SYGVKD. The CDR3 consists of 16 residues. The J segment lost 5 bases and the V segment lost 7 bases, leaving 10 bases of the junction unmatched. In nucleotides, the CDR3 is TGTGCCATCACCCGACTAGCGGGGGATACGAAAGATACGCAGTATTTT. Protein product: CAITRLAGDTKDTQYF.